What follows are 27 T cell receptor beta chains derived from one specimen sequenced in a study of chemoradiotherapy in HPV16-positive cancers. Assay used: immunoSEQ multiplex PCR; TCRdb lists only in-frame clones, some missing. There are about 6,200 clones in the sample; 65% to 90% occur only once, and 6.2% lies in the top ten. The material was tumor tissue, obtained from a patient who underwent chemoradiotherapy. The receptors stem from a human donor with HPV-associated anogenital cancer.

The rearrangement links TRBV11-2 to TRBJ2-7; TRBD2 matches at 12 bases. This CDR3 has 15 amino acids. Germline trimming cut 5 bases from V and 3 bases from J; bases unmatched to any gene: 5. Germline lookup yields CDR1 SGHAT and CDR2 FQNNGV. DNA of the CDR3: TGTGCCAGCAGCCGACGACTAGCGGGAGACTACGAGCAGTACTTC. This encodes CASSRRLAGDYEQYF.

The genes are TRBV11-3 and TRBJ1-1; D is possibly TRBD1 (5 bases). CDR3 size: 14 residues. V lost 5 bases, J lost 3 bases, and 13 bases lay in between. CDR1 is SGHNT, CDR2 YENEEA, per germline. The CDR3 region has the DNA TGTGCCAGCAGCCCTAGGGACGCGTACACTGAAGCTTTCTTT. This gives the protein CASSPRDAYTEAFF.

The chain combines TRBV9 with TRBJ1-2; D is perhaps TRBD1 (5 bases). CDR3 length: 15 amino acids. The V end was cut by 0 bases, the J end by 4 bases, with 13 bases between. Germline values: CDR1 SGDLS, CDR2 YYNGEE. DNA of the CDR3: TGTGCCAGCAGCGTAGACCCAGGGTCGAGCTATGGCTACACCTTC. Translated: CASSVDPGSSYGYTF.

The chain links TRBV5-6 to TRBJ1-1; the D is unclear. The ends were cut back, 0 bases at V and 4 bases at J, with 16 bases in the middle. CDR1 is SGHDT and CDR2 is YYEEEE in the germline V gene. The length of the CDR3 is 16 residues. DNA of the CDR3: TGTGCCAGCAGCTTGGGCTCGAGTGGGCTAGGCACTGAAGCTTTCTTT. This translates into CASSLGSSGLGTEAFF. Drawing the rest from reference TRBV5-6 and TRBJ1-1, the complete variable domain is DAGVTQSPTHLIKTRGQQVTLRCSPKSGHDTVSWYQQALGQGPQFIFQYYEEEERQRGNFPDRFSGHQFPNYSSELNVNALLLGDSALYLCASSLGSSGLGTEAFFGQGTRLTVV.

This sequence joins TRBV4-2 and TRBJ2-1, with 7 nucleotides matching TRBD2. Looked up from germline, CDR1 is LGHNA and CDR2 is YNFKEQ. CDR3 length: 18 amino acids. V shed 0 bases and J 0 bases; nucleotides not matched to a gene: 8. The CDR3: CASSQDIKGGLSYNEQFF. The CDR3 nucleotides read TGTGCCAGCAGCCAAGATATCAAGGGAGGGCTCTCCTACAATGAGCAGTTCTTC.

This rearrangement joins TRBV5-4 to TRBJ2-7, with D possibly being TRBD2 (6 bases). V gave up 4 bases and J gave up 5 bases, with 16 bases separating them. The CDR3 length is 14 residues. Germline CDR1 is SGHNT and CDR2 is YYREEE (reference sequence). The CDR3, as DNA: TGTGCCAGCAGCCGGGACTGGGAAGTCCACGAGCAGTACTTC. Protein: CASSRDWEVHEQYF.

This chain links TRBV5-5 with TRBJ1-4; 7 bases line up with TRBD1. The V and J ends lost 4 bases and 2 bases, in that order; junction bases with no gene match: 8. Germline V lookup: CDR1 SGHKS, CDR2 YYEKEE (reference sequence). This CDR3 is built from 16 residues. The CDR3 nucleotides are TGTGCCAGCAGCGTCGTCCCGGGACAGACTAATGAAAAACTGTTTTTT. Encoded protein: CASSVVPGQTNEKLFF.

CDR3 nucleotides: TGTGCCAGCGGAAGACAGGAGAACACCGGGGAGCTGTTTTTT. Amino acid sequence: CASGRQENTGELFF. The rearrangement links TRBV6-1 to TRBJ2-2; a weak D match, TRBD1 (6 bases). The CDR3 has 14 amino acids. Germline V gives CDR1 MNHNS, CDR2 SASEGT. V was trimmed by 8 bases and J by 1 base, leaving 11 bases between them.

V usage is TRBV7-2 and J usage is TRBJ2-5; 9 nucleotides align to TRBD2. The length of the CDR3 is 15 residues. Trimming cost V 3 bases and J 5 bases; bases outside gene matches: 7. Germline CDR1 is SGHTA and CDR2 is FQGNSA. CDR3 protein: CASSFIAGVGETQYF. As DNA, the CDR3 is TGTGCCAGCAGCTTTATAGCGGGAGTGGGGGAGACCCAGTACTTC. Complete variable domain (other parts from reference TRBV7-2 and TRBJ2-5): GAGVSQSPSNKVTEKGKDVELRCDPISGHTALYWYRQSLGQGLEFLIYFQGNSAPDKSGLPSDRFSAERTGGSVSTLTIQRTQQEDSAVYLCASSFIAGVGETQYFGPGTRLLVL.

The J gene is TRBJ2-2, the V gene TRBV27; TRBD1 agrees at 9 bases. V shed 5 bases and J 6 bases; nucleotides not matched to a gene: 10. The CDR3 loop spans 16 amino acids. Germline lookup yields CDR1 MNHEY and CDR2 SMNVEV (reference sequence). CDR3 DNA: TGTGCCAGCAGTCAGATTCCGGGACAGGGCTCCGGGGAGCTGTTTTTT. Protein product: CASSQIPGQGSGELFF.

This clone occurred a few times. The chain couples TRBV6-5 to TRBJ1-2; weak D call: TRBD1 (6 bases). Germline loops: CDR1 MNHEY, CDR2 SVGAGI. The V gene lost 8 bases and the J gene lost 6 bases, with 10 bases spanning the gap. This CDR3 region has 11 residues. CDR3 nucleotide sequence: TGTGCCAGCGGCAGGGACAATGGCTACACCTTC. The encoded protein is CASGRDNGYTF.

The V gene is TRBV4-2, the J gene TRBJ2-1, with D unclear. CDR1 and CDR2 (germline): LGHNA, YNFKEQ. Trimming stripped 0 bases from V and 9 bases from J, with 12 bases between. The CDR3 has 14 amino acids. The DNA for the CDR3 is TGTGCCAGCAGCCAAGAATCCGGAGCGCCTGAGCAGTTCTTC. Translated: CASSQESGAPEQFF.

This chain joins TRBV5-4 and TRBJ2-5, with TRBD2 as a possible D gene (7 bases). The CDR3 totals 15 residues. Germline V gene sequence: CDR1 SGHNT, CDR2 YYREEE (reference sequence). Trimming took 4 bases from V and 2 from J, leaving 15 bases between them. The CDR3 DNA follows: TGTGCCAGCAGCAGGGAGGGGGGTCGGCAAGAGACCCAGTACTTC. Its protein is CASSREGGRQETQYF.

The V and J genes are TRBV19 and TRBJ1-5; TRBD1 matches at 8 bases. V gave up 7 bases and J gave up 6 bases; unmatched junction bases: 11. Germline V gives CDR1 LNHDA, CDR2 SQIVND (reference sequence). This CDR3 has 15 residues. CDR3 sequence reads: CASTQTGGRGQPQHF. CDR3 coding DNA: TGTGCCAGTACCCAAACAGGGGGAAGAGGTCAGCCCCAGCATTTT.

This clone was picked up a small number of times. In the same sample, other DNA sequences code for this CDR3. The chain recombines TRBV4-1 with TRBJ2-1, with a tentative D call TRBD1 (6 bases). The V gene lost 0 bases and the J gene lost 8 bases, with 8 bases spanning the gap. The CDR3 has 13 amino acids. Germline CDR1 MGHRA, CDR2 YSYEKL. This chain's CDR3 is CASSQDRGYEQFF. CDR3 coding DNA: TGCGCCAGCAGCCAAGACAGGGGCTATGAGCAGTTCTTC.

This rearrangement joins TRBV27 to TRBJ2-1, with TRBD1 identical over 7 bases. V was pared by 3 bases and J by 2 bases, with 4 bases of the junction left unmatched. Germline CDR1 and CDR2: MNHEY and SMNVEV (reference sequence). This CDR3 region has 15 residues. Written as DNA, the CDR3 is TGTGCCAGCAGTTTGCGACAGGGACCCTACAATGAGCAGTTCTTC. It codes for CASSLRQGPYNEQFF.

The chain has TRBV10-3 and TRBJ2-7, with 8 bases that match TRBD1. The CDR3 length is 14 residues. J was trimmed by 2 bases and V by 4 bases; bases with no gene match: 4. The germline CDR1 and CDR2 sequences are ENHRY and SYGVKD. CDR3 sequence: CAISGDRLTYEQYF. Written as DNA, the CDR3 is TGTGCCATCAGTGGGGACAGGCTTACCTACGAGCAGTACTTC.

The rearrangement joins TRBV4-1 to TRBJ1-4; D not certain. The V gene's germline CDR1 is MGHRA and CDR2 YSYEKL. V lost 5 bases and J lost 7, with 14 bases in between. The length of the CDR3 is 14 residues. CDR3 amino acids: CASSDRGLSEKLFF. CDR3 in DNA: TGCGCCAGCAGCGATCGCGGGCTGAGTGAAAAACTGTTTTTT.

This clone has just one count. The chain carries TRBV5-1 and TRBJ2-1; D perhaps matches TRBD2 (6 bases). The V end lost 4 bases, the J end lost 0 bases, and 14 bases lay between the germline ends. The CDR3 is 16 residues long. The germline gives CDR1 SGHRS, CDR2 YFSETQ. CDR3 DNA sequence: TGCGCCAGCAGCGTTTGGGGACTGAGCTCCTACAATGAGCAGTTCTTC. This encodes CASSVWGLSSYNEQFF.

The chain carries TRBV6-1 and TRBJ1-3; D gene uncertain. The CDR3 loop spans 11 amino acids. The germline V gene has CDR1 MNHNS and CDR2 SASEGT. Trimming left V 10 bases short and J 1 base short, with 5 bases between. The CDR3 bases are TGTGCCATCGCGTCTGGAAACACCATATATTTT. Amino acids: CAIASGNTIYF.

CDR3 protein: CASRDRGPTDTQYF. CDR3 nucleotides: TGTGCCAGCAGGGACAGGGGTCCCACAGATACGCAGTATTTT. The chain has TRBV6-1 and TRBJ2-3; TRBD1 aligns across 9 bases. V gave up 6 bases and J gave up 2 bases; unmatched junction bases: 3. The germline CDR1 and CDR2 sequences are MNHNS and SASEGT. This CDR3 has 14 amino acids.

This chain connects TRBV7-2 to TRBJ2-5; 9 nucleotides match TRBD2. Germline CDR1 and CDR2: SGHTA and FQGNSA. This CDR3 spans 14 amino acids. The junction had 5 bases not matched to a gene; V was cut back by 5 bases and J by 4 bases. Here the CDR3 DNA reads TGTGCCAGCAGCCGTAGAGCGGGAGGAGAGACCCAGTACTTC. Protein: CASSRRAGGETQYF.

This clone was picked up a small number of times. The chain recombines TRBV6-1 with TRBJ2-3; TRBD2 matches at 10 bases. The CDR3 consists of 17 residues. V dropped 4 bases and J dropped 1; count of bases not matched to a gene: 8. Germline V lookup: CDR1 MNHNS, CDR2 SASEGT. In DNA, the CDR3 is TGTGCCAGCAGTGTTTCAGCGGGGGGGCGAGGCACAGATACGCAGTATTTT. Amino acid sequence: CASSVSAGGRGTDTQYF.

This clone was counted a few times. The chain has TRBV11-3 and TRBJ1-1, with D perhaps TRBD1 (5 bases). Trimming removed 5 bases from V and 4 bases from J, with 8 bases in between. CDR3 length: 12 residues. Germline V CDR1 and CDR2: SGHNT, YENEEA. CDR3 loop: CASSRGVTEAFF. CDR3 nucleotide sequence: TGTGCCAGCAGCCGAGGGGTCACTGAAGCTTTCTTT.

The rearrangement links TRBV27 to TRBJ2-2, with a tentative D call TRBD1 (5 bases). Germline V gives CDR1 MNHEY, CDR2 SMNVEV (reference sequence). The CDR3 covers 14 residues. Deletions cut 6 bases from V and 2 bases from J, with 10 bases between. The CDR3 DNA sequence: TGTGCCAGCAGGAGACAGAGAAACACCGGGGAGCTGTTTTTT. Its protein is CASRRQRNTGELFF.

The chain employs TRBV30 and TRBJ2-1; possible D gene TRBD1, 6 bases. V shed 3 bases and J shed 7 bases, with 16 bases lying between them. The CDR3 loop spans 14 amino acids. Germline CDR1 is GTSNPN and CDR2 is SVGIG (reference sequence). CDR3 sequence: CAWSRGLLANEQFF. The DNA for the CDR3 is TGTGCCTGGAGCAGGGGCTTGTTAGCTAATGAGCAGTTCTTC.

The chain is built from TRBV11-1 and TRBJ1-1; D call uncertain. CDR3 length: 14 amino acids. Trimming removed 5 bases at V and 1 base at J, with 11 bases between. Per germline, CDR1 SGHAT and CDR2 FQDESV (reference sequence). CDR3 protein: CASSVGQKNTEAFF. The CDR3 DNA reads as TGTGCCAGCAGCGTCGGGCAAAAGAACACTGAAGCTTTCTTT.